Listed below are T cell receptor beta chains from one sample, sequenced in a study of blood T cell repertoires in COVID-19. The table came from immunoSEQ multiplex PCR; TCRdb's copy has only in-frame clones and leaves some out. The data contain 150,000 to 160,000 clones, approximately 86% of them singletons. Sequenced material: peripheral blood. The receptors derive from a man aged 55 to 70 with COVID-19, enrolled during active disease. CDR3s include the opening cysteine and the closing phenylalanine or tryptophan. A D gene is named only where the DNA matches it firmly. Clone size is given for some rows only: seen once, a few or many times, or a class if the clone is expanded.

length	size	J	D	V	DNA	CDR3
17	.	TRBJ1-2	TRBD1	TRBV5-8	TGTGCCAGCAGCTATCCGGGACAGGGGCGCACCAACTATGGCTACACCTTC	CASSYPGQGRTNYGYTF
15	.	TRBJ1-3	TRBD1	TRBV18	TGTGCCAGCTCAGAGGGGACAGGCTCTGGAAACACCATATATTTT	CASSEGTGSGNTIYF
16	once	TRBJ1-2	TRBD1	TRBV3-1/TRBV3-2	TGTGCCAGCAGCTTGCGACAGGGGGCGCAGAACTATGGCTACACCTTC	CASSLRQGAQNYGYTF
18	.	TRBJ1-5	.	TRBV28	TGTGCCAGCAGTCCCCTCCGACAGGCCCCCCGGCGAAATCAGCCCCAGCATTTT	CASSPLRQAPRRNQPQHF
14	.	TRBJ2-7	.	TRBV5-1	TGCGCCAGCAGCTTGATGTCGCGAGGCTACGAGCAGTACTTC	CASSLMSRGYEQYF
12	.	TRBJ1-2	.	TRBV6-2/TRBV6-3	TGTGCCAGCAGTCGGTTCTCCTATGGCTACACCTTC	CASSRFSYGYTF
18	.	TRBJ2-1	TRBD2	TRBV27	TGTGCCACCGCTACTTCCAGGCTAGCGGGGGGGCGCGACAATGAGCAGTTCTTC	CATATSRLAGGRDNEQFF
15	.	TRBJ1-3	.	TRBV6-5	TGTGCCACCCGGGGGGAGGTCATCTCTGGAAACACCATATATTTT	CATRGEVISGNTIYF
16	.	TRBJ1-5	TRBD1	TRBV19	TGTGCCAGTAGCCGGGACAGAGGTAGAGTGGGTCAGCCCCAGCATTTT	CASSRDRGRVGQPQHF
15	.	TRBJ1-1	.	TRBV6-6	TGTGCCAGTAACGAAGGATTCCAGGGGCGGACTGAAGCTTTCTTT	CASNEGFQGRTEAFF
12	.	TRBJ1-1	.	TRBV11-3	TGTGCCAGCGGCCGACAGAGCACTGAAGCTTTCTTT	CASGRQSTEAFF
16	.	TRBJ2-3	.	TRBV4-3	TGCGCCAGCAGCCAAGATAGGAGTACGGCCACAGATACGCAGTATTTT	CASSQDRSTATDTQYF